This is a list of T cell receptor beta chains from one sample in a study of cytomegalovirus exposure and HLA in healthy donors. This table comes from immunoSEQ multiplex PCR, and its TCRdb copy is limited to in-frame clones, with some not included. Its table records 30,000 to 35,000 clones. Sequencing input: PBMCs. The receptors come from a woman aged 35 to 49 in good health and CMV-seropositive. The CDR3 runs from the conserved cysteine through the conserved F or W. Fields, in order: D gene, V gene, J gene, CDR3 protein. A D gene is named only where the DNA matches it firmly.

TRBD2,TRBV19,TRBJ2-1,CASSNLAGVRNEQFF
TRBD1,TRBV4-1,TRBJ1-3,CASSGRGIGNTIYF
NA,TRBV7-3,TRBJ2-3,CASSPSGETDTQYF
TRBD2,TRBV19,NA,CASSQIAGSYEQYF
NA,TRBV5-6,TRBJ2-7,CASSLGTVDEQYF
NA,TRBV28,TRBJ2-2,CVSLTRNTGELFF
NA,TRBV9,TRBJ1-1,CASSSGGGPNTEAFF
TRBD1,TRBV9,TRBJ2-3,CASSQGQGTDTQYF
NA,TRBV4-1,TRBJ1-1,CASSPPGYEAFF
TRBD1,TRBV5-1,TRBJ1-1,CASSTAGGTEAFF
TRBD1,TRBV4-3,TRBJ2-2,CASSLGWDRSTGELFF
TRBD1,TRBV6-5,TRBJ1-4,CASSYKTGGDEKLFF
NA,TRBV20-1,TRBJ1-2,CSAPWGAGYTF
NA,TRBV25-1,TRBJ1-3,CASSYRTDSGNTIYF
NA,TRBV6-6,TRBJ2-1,CASSRRQPLGDEQFF
NA,TRBV30,TRBJ2-7,CAWSVSGFGEQYF
NA,TRBV14,TRBJ2-3,CASRQGVSTDTQYF
TRBD1,TRBV5-4,TRBJ2-3,CASSYPTGTDTQYF
NA,TRBV4-2,TRBJ2-5,CASSQDGFLGETQYF
TRBD2,TRBV27,TRBJ2-5,CASSLTIAGARGTQYF
TRBD2,TRBV4-1,TRBJ2-1,CASSQLRLAGMSSNEQFF
NA,TRBV5-1,TRBJ1-1,CASSSNRETEAFF
NA,TRBV4-1,TRBJ2-3,CASSRNYGTDTQYF
TRBD2,TRBV5-1,TRBJ2-3,CASSHGLAGVADTQYF
NA,TRBV5-1,TRBJ2-1,CASSLARSLYNEQFF
TRBD2,TRBV29-1,TRBJ2-5,CSVGGRAVETQYF
TRBD2,TRBV29-1,TRBJ2-1,CSVHLAGVSYEQFF
TRBD1,TRBV5-4,TRBJ2-7,CASSFRRQGEWYF
TRBD1,TRBV6-6,TRBJ1-5,CAGGQFNQPQHF
NA,TRBV4-3,TRBJ2-1,CASSQEWPESTEQFF
TRBD1,TRBV4-1,TRBJ1-2,CASSQPNRGRVYGYTF